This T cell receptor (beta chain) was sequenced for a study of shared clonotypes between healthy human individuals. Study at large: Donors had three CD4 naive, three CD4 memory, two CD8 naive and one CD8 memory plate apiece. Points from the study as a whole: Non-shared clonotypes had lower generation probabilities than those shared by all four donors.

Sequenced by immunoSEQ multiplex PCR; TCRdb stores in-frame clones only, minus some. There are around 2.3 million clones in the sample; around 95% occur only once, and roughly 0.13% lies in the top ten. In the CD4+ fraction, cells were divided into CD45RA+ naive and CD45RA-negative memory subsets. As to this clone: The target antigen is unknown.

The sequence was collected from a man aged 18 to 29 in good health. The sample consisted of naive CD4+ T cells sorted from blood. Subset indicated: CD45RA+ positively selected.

The chain's CDR3 is CASSSGLAGNSYEQYF. For the CDR3, the DNA is TGTGCCAGCAGCTCAGGACTAGCGGGCAATTCCTACGAGCAGTACTTC. The V call is TRBV11-2, the J call TRBJ2-7; 11 nucleotides align to TRBD2. The CDR3 runs to 16 residues. The junction had 6 bases not matched to a gene; V was cut back by 4 bases and J by 1 base. The germline V gene encodes CDR1 SGHAT and CDR2 FQNNGV.